This TCR beta chain derives from a study of blood T cell repertoires in COVID-19. Study background: T cells, B-cell-depleted T cells, or PBMCs provided the cDNA or gDNA that served as material.

The V end was cut by 6 bases, the J end by 4 bases, with 9 bases between. The CDR3 has 12 amino acids. From germline, CDR1 is WSHSY and CDR2 SAAADI. In the source study's methods: For nucleated cells, counts were estimated from reference gene primer amplification. The protocol was immunoSEQ multiplex PCR, while the TCRdb copy is restricted to in-frame clones and leaves out a portion. The DNA was the basis for D and trimming; V, J and clone size are from that table. The sample holds 400,000 to 550,000 clones, about 85% seen once. Enrolled through a virtual design, the participants were between roughly 18 and 95 years of age and came from about two dozen US areas.

This TCR was recovered from a woman between 18 and 29 years old with acute COVID-19. This chain links TRBV10-2 with TRBJ1-1, with D possibly being TRBD1 (6 bases). Source material: PBMCs or T cells enriched from blood (not recorded which). CDR3 sequence (DNA): TGCGCCAGCAGCCGCAGGGGCACTGAAGCTTTCTTT. Its translation is CASSRRGTEAFF.